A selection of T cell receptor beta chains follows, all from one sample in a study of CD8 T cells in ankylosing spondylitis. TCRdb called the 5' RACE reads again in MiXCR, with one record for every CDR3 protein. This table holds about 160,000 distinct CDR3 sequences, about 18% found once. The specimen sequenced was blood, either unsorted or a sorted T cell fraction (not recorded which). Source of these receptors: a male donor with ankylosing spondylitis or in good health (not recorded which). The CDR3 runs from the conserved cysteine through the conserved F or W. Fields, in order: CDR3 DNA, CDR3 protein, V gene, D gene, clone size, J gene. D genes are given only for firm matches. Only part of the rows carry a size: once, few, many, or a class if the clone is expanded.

DNA: TGTGCCAGCAGCCCTCCTCGGACAGGGCTTCAAGAGACCCAGTACTTC
CDR3: CASSPPRTGLQETQYF
V: TRBV28
D: TRBD1
size: -
J: TRBJ2-5

DNA: TGTGCCAGCAGCCGAGATAGTAGCGTGAACATTCAGTACTTC
CDR3: CASSRDSSVNIQYF
V: TRBV4-2
D: -
size: -
J: TRBJ2-4

DNA: TGCAGTGCTAGAGATGCCGGGACTAGCGTGGAGACCCAGTACTTC
CDR3: CSARDAGTSVETQYF
V: TRBV20-1
D: TRBD2
size: many
J: TRBJ2-5

DNA: TGTGCCAGCACTAGGACTAGAGCAGATACGCAGTATTTT
CDR3: CASTRTRADTQYF
V: TRBV13
D: TRBD2
size: -
J: TRBJ2-3

DNA: TGTGCCAGCAGTTTATTGGCAGGGGAGAACTATGGCTACACCTTC
CDR3: CASSLLAGENYGYTF
V: TRBV28
D: -
size: many
J: TRBJ1-2

DNA: TGCAGCGTTGATGGTGTTAGGGGGACTTTGTACCAAGAGACCCAGTACTTC
CDR3: CSVDGVRGTLYQETQYF
V: TRBV29-1
D: -
size: few
J: TRBJ2-5

DNA: TGTGCCAGCAGCTTAGAGCCCAGGGTCCGGGATAGCGAGCAGTACTTC
CDR3: CASSLEPRVRDSEQYF
V: TRBV7-8
D: -
size: many
J: TRBJ2-7

DNA: TGCGCCAGCAGCTTGGTGGTCGGGGGCTCGGCGTATAATTCACCCCTCCACTTT
CDR3: CASSLVVGGSAYNSPLHF
V: TRBV5-1
D: -
size: few
J: TRBJ1-6

DNA: TGTGCCAGCAGTTTACGAGCGGGCCTATACAATGAGCAGTTCTTC
CDR3: CASSLRAGLYNEQFF
V: TRBV27
D: -
size: -
J: TRBJ2-1

DNA: TGCAGTGCTACTGGATACCTTGGGACTGAAGCTTTCTTT
CDR3: CSATGYLGTEAFF
V: TRBV20-1
D: -
size: many
J: TRBJ1-1

DNA: TGTGCCAGCAGTTTAAGGGACAGCTCCTACGAGCAGTACTTC
CDR3: CASSLRDSSYEQYF
V: TRBV12-3/TRBV12-4
D: TRBD1
size: many
J: TRBJ2-7

DNA: TGTGCCAGCAGTGACTCGTTTAGCGGGAGCTCAGAGCAGTTCTTC
CDR3: CASSDSFSGSSEQFF
V: TRBV6-4
D: TRBD2
size: few
J: TRBJ2-1

DNA: TGCGCCAGCAGCTTGGCCGAGGGAAACCTCGGGAATGAGCAGTTCTTC
CDR3: CASSLAEGNLGNEQFF
V: TRBV5-1
D: -
size: many
J: TRBJ2-1

DNA: TGTGCCAGCAGTTTACTGCTGGCAGGGGTCGGCGGCTACACCTTC
CDR3: CASSLLLAGVGGYTF
V: TRBV12-3/TRBV12-4
D: -
size: many
J: TRBJ1-2

DNA: TGCGCCAGCAGTGAGTCCGCAGGGACTAATGAAAAACTGTTTTTT
CDR3: CASSESAGTNEKLFF
V: TRBV10-2
D: -
size: few
J: TRBJ1-4

DNA: TGTGCCAGCCCGGGGCCTTATGGCTACACCTTC
CDR3: CASPGPYGYTF
V: TRBV7-7
D: -
size: -
J: TRBJ1-2

DNA: TGTGCCAGCAGTTACTCGAGTCGGATCCCTTCCTACGAGCAGTACTTC
CDR3: CASSYSSRIPSYEQYF
V: TRBV6-5
D: -
size: many
J: TRBJ2-7

DNA: TGCAGTGCTAGACGTGCTAGCGGGAGTACAGATACGCAGTATTTT
CDR3: CSARRASGSTDTQYF
V: TRBV20-1
D: TRBD2
size: -
J: TRBJ2-3